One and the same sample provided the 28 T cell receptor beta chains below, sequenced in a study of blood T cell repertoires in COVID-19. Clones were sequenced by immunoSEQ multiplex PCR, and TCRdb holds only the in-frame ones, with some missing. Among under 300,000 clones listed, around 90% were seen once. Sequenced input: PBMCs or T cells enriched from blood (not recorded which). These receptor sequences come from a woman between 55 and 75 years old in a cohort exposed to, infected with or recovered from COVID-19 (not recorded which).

The CDR3 nucleotides read TGCGCCAGCAGCACCGGACTAGTTGGGGGTGAGCAGTTCTTC. Protein sequence: CASSTGLVGGEQFF. V usage is TRBV5-1 and J usage is TRBJ2-1, with 7 bases aligning to TRBD2. V lost 4 bases, J lost 9 bases, and 10 bases stayed unmatched. Germline CDR1 is SGHRS and CDR2 is YFSETQ. CDR3 length equals 14 residues.

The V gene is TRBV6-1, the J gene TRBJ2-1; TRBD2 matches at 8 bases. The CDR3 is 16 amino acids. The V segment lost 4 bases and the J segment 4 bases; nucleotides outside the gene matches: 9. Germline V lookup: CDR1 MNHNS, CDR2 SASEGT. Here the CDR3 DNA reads TGTGCCAGCAGTGGGCTAGCGGGCCAGGGATACAATGAGCAGTTCTTC. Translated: CASSGLAGQGYNEQFF.

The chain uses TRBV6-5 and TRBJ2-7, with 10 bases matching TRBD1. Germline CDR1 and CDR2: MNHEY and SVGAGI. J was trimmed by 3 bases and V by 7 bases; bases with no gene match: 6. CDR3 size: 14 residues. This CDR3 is CASNAGQGIYEQYF. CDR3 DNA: TGTGCCAGCAATGCGGGACAGGGGATCTACGAGCAGTACTTC.

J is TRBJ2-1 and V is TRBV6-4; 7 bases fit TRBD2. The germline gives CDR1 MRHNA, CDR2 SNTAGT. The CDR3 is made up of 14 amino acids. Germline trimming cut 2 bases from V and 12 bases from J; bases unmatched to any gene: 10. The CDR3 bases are TGTGCCAGCAGTGACCGCGGAGTGGGGAGGGGGCAGTTCTTC. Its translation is CASSDRGVGRGQFF.

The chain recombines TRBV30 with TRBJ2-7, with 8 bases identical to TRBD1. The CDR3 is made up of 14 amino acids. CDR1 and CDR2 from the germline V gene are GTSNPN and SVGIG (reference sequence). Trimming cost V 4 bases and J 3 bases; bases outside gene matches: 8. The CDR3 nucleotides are TGTGCCTGGAAAAGACAGGGGATAGGCTACGAGCAGTACTTC. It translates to CAWKRQGIGYEQYF.

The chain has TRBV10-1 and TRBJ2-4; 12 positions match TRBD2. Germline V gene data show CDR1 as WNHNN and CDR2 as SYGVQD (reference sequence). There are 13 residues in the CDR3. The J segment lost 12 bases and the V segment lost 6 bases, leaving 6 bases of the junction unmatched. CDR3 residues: CASSAGTSGSQYF. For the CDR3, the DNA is TGCGCCAGCAGCGCGGGGACTAGCGGGTCTCAGTACTTC.

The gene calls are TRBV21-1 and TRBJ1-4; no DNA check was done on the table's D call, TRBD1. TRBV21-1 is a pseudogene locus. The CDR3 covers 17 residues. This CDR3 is CASSRQRQGQGNEKLFF. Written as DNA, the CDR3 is TGTGCCAGCAGCAGACAAAGACAGGGTCAGGGTAATGAAAAACTGTTTTTT.

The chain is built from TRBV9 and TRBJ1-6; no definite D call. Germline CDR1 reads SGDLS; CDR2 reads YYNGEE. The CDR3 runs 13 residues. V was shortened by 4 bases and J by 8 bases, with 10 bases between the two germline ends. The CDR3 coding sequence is TGTGCCAGCAGCACACTGGAGGATTCACCCCTCCACTTT. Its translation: CASSTLEDSPLHF.

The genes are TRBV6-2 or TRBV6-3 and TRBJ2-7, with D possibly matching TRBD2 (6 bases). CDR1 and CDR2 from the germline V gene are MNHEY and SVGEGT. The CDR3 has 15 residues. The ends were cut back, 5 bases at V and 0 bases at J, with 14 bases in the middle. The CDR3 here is CASSPHNSGSYEQYF. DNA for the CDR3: TGTGCCAGCAGTCCCCATAATAGCGGCTCCTACGAGCAGTACTTC.

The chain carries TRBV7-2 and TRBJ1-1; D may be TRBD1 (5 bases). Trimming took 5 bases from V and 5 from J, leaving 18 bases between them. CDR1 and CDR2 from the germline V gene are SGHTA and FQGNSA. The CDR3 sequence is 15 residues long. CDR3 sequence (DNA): TGTGCCAGCAGCCCCGGGGGGGTTTCGAGTACTGAAGCTTTCTTT. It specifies CASSPGGVSSTEAFF.

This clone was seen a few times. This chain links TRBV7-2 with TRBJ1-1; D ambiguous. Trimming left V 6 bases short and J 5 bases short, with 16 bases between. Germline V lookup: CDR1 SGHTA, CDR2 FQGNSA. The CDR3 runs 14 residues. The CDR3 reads CASRWADTSTEAFF. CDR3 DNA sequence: TGTGCCAGCAGGTGGGCCGACACGTCGACTGAAGCTTTCTTT.

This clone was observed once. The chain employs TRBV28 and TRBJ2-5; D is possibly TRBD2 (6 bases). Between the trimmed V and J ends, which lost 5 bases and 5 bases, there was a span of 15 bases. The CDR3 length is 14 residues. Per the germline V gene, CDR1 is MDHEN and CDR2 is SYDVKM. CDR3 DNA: TGTGCCAGCAGTCCCGCCGGGGGAGCGGAGACCCAGTACTTC. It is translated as CASSPAGGAETQYF.

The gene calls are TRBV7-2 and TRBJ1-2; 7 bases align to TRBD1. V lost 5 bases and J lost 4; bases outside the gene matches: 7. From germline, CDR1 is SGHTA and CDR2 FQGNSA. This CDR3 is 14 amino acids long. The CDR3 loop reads CASSTLQGSYGYTF. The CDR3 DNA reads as TGTGCCAGCAGCACCTTACAGGGGTCCTATGGCTACACCTTC.

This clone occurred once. The CDR3 protein is CASSVGQGPNEQFF. For the CDR3, the DNA is TGCGCCAGCAGTGTAGGACAGGGTCCCAATGAGCAGTTCTTC. The gene calls are TRBV10-1 and TRBJ2-1; the match to TRBD1 covers 8 bases. CDR3 length: 14 residues. The V gene's germline CDR1 is WNHNN and CDR2 SYGVQD (reference sequence). V trimming: 4 bases; J trimming: 6 bases; junction bases outside the gene matches: 5.

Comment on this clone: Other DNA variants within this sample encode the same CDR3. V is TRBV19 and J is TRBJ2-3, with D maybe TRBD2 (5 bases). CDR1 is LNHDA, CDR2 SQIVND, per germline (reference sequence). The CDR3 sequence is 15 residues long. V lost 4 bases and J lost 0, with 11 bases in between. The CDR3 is CASSTPSGSTDTQYF. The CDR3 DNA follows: TGTGCCAGTAGTACCCCCAGCGGCAGCACAGATACGCAGTATTTT.

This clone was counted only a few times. The CDR3 nucleotides read TGTGCCTGGAGTGTGGTCAGGGGGAACTATGGCTACACCTTC. This encodes CAWSVVRGNYGYTF. This chain uses TRBV30 with TRBJ1-2; 7 bases map to TRBD1. Germline loops: CDR1 GTSNPN, CDR2 SVGIG (reference sequence). The junction had 3 bases not matched to a gene; V was cut back by 0 bases and J by 2 bases. The CDR3 runs 14 residues.

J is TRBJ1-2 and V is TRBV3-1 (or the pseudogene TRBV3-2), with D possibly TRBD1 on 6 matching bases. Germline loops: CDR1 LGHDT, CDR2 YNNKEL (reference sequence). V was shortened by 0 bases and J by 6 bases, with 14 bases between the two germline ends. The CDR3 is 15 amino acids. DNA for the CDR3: TGTGCCAGCAGCCAAGATTGGTCAGGGGACGATGGCTACACCTTC. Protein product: CASSQDWSGDDGYTF.

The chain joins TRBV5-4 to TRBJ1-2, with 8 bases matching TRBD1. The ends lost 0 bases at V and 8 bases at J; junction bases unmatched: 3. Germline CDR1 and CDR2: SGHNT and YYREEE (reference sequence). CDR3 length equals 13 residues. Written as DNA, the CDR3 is TGTGCCAGCAGCTTGGATCAGGGGGCGGGCTACACCTTC. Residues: CASSLDQGAGYTF.

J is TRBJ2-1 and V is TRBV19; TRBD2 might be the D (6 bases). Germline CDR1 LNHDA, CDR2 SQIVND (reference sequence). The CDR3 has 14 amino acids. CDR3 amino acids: CATRPSALYNEQFF. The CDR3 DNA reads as TGTGCAACGCGGCCTAGCGCCCTATACAATGAGCAGTTCTTC.

CDR3 sequence reads: CASSLSGTSYNEQFF. The CDR3 nucleotides read TGTGCCAGCAGCCTTAGCGGGACGTCCTACAATGAGCAGTTCTTC. The chain combines TRBV7-2 with TRBJ2-1, with TRBD2 matching 8 bases. After removal of 5 bases from V and 1 base from J, the junction contained 4 bases not matched to a gene. CDR1 SGHTA and CDR2 FQGNSA come from the germline V gene. The CDR3 has 15 amino acids.

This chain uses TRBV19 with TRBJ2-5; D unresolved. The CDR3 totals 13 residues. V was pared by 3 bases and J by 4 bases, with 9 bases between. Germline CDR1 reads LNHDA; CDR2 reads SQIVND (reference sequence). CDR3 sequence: CASSMSKRETQYF. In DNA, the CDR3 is TGTGCCAGTAGTATGAGTAAGCGAGAGACCCAGTACTTC.

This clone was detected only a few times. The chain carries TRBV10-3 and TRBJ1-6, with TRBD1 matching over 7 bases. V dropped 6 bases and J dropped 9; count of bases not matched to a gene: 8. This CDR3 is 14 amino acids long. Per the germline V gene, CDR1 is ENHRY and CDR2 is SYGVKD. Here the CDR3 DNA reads TGTGCCATCAGGGGAACAGGGGTTAGTTCACCCCTCCACTTT. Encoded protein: CAIRGTGVSSPLHF.

This CDR3 reads CASSRGITDTQYF. In nucleotides, the CDR3 is TGTGCCAGCAGTCGGGGGATCACAGATACGCAGTATTTT. V gene TRBV28 combines with J gene TRBJ2-3; maybe TRBD2 (6 bases). The CDR3 covers 13 residues. V dropped 5 bases and J dropped 2 bases, with 8 bases sitting between them. Per germline, CDR1 MDHEN and CDR2 SYDVKM.

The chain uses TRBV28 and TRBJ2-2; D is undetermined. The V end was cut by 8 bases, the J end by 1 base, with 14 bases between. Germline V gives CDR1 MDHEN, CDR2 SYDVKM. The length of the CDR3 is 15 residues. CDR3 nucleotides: TGTGCCAGCTCTCTTAGTAACTTGAACACCGGGGAGCTGTTTTTT. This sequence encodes CASSLSNLNTGELFF. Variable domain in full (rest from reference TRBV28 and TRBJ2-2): DVKVTQSSRYLVKRTGEKVFLECVQDMDHENMFWYRQDPGLGLRLIYFSYDVKMKEKGDIPEGYSVSREKKERFSLILESASTNQTSMYLCASSLSNLNTGELFFGEGSRLTVL.

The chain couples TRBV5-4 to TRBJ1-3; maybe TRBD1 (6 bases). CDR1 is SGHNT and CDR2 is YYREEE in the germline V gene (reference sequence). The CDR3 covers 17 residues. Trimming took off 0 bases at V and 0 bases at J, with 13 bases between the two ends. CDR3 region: CASSLGPGQFSGNTIYF. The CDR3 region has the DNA TGTGCCAGCAGCTTGGGTCCCGGACAGTTCTCTGGAAACACCATATATTTT.

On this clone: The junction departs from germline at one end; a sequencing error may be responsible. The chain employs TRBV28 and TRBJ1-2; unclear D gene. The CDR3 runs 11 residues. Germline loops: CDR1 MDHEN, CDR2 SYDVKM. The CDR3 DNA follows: TGTGCCAGCAGACCTAATTATGGCTACACCTTC. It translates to CASRPNYGYTF.

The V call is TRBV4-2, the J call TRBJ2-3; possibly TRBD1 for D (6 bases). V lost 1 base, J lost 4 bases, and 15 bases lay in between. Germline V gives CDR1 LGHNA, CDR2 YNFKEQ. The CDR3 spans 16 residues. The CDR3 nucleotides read TGTGCCAGCAGCCAAGGACAAGTCCAGGGGCCAGATACGCAGTATTTT. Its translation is CASSQGQVQGPDTQYF.

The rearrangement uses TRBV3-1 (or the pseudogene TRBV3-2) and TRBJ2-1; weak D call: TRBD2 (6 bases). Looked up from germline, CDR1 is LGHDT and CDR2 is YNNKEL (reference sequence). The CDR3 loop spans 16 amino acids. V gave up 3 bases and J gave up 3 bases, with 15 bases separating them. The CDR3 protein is CASSQKLGTGYNEQFF. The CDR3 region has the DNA TGTGCCAGCAGCCAGAAATTAGGGACTGGCTACAATGAGCAGTTCTTC.